The source of this T cell receptor (beta chain) is a study of cytomegalovirus exposure and HLA in healthy donors. At the level of the study: From some 190 million T cells, an earlier analysis saw some 120 million unique TCR beta sequences. Counted in an early data release were about 85 million unique TCRs from HLA-typed donors.

The PCR contained 60 Vbeta and 13 Jbeta primers. Method: immunoSEQ multiplex PCR; TCRdb's copy keeps in-frame clones and lacks some. The sample yields 150,000 to 200,000 clones, around 70% seen once. V was shortened by 5 bases and J by 1 base, with 8 bases between the two germline ends. Per the germline V gene, CDR1 is SGHNT and CDR2 is YENEEA. The CDR3 is 13 amino acids. This clonotype was obtained from a man in his late teens or twenties in good health and CMV-seropositive. What was sequenced was PBMCs. The V call is TRBV11-3, the J call TRBJ1-2; D not certain. CDR3 region: CASSVAFNYGYTF. The CDR3 bases are TGTGCCAGCAGCGTAGCTTTTAACTATGGCTACACCTTC.